Sequencing of this T cell receptor (beta chain) was carried out in a study of post-analysis software for immune sequencing data. The library was made from cDNA and included unique molecular identifiers. Starting from about 1 to 10 million T cells, the study yielded 450,000 to 500,000 cDNA molecules. A single record per CDR3 protein comes from TCRdb applying MiXCR to the PCR reads. The data hold 600,000 to 700,000 distinct CDR3 sequences, with approximately 60% observed a single time. Of note for this clonotype: Its matching antigen is unknown.

Study-wide results and limits: Significantly lower normalized Chao1 diversity was found in patients with multiple sclerosis relative to controls. Same-batch samples co-clustered strongly by F measure.

The clonotype comes from a girl aged 2 to 10 with multiple sclerosis. The specimen was blood.

DNA of the CDR3: TGCGCCAGCAGCAGGGATACTTATAATTCACCCCTCCACTTT. Its protein product is CASSRDTYNSPLHF. The V gene is TRBV5-1, the J gene TRBJ1-6; no firm D call. Germline V lookup: CDR1 SGHRS, CDR2 YFSETQ. The CDR3 is 14 amino acids. With 4 bases removed from V and 4 bases from J, the gap between germline ends came to 9 bases.